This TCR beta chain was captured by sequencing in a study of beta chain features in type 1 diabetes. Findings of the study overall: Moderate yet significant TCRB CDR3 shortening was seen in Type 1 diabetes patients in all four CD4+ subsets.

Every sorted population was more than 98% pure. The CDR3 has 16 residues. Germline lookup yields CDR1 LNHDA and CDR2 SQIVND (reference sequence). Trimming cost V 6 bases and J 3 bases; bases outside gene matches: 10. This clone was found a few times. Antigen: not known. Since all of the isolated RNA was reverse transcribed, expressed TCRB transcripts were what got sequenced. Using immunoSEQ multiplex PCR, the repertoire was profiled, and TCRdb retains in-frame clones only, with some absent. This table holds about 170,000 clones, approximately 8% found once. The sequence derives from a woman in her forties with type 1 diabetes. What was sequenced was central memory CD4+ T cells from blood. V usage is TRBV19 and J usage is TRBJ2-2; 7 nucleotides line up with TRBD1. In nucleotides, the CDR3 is TGTGCCAGTAGAAGAAGACAGGGTAGGGACACCGGGGAGCTGTTTTTT. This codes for CASRRRQGRDTGELFF.